The clone carrying this T cell receptor (beta chain) was observed once. What it binds is not known. This specimen comes from a study of Ad26.COV2.S vaccination and SARS-CoV-2 variants. Looking at the study overall: A participant enrolled in the COV1001 Ad26.COV2.S trial arm provided the sample.

Notes on the study in general: People given the vaccine had a wider spike-specific TCR breadth than placebo recipients did. Placebo recipients and vaccine recipients were similar in non-spike TCR breadth.

Measured with immunoSEQ multiplex PCR; TCRdb has only the in-frame clones, and not every one. The table records about 420,000 clones, roughly 90% of them present only once. The V end lost 4 bases, the J end lost 4 bases, and 7 bases lay between the germline ends. The germline gives CDR1 WSHSY, CDR2 SAAADI. This CDR3 region has 12 residues. Noted treatment: around 19 received Ad26.COV2.S at low or high dose, single or two shots; several received placebo; per-sample allocation not given. Sampling occurred on day 63 after the first vaccine or placebo injection. The chain recombines TRBV10-2 with TRBJ1-1; D is unresolved. This specimen was peripheral blood, taken in a trial of Ad26.COV2.S vaccine versus placebo. The TCR sequence derives from a person aged 18-60 years who received the Ad26.COV2.S COVID-19 vaccine or a placebo. CDR3 nucleotides: TGCGCCAGCAGTGTGGAAGGCACTGAAGCTTTCTTT. This translates into CASSVEGTEAFF.